This TCR beta chain was sequenced during a study of response to subunit inactivated influenza vaccine. Study-level results: Authors suggested that a seasonal influenza vaccination recruits few new T cells each time.

Worth noting for this clonotype: The antigen remains undetermined.

This CDR3 spans 17 amino acids. Germline V gene sequence: CDR1 LGHNA, CDR2 YNFKEQ. Trimming at V came to 4 bases and at J to 3 bases, leaving 13 bases not matched to a gene. MiXCR, applied by TCRdb to the RT-PCR reads, yields one record per CDR3 protein. The sample records around 750,000 distinct CDR3 sequences, 21% being singletons. The receptor was isolated from a man in his fifties who received an inactivated influenza vaccine. The gene calls are TRBV4-2 and TRBJ2-5; the match to TRBD2 covers 8 bases. The source was PBMCs from blood, collected 4 to 6 days after vaccination. CDR3 bases: TGTGCCAGCAGCCCCTTACGAGGGCGGGAGGTTGAAGAGACCCAGTACTTC. Translation: CASSPLRGREVEETQYF.